This passage covers 24 T cell receptor beta chains from one sample sequenced in a study of CD8 T cells in ankylosing spondylitis. Study-wide results and caveats: In ankylosing spondylitis blood, a motif of roughly 8 highly homologous TCR beta variants appeared characteristic.

TCRdb redid the calling of the 5' RACE reads with MiXCR, one entry per CDR3 protein. Of 500,000 to 550,000 distinct CDR3 sequences listed, roughly 13% are singletons. Their specific antigens are unknown. What was sequenced was blood, either unsorted or a sorted T cell fraction (not recorded which). These receptors all come from a male donor with ankylosing spondylitis.

Only a few counts were recorded for this clonotype. The chain couples TRBV7-9 to TRBJ1-5; possibly TRBD1 for D (5 bases). This CDR3 is built from 16 residues. The ends were cut back, 4 bases at V and 2 bases at J, with 15 bases in the middle. The germline gives CDR1 SEHNR, CDR2 FQNEAQ (reference sequence). The CDR3 sequence is CASSSGGVGGNQPQHF. The CDR3 DNA sequence: TGTGCCAGCAGCTCCGGGGGGGTAGGGGGCAATCAGCCCCAGCATTTT.

This clonotype was found a few times. The rearrangement links TRBV5-1 to TRBJ2-1; possibly TRBD2 for D (5 bases). CDR3 length equals 15 residues. Germline V CDR1 and CDR2: SGHRS, YFSETQ. The ends were cut back, 3 bases at V and 0 bases at J, with 10 bases in the middle. The CDR3 loop is CASSSRVFSYNEQFF. CDR3 nucleotide sequence: TGCGCCAGCAGCTCGAGGGTTTTCTCCTACAATGAGCAGTTCTTC.

This clonotype was observed at least ten times. The J gene is TRBJ2-1, the V gene TRBV4-2; 12 bases align to TRBD2. This CDR3 is 18 amino acids long. Unmatched junction bases numbered 8, after V lost 1 base and J lost 4 bases. Germline V gives CDR1 LGHNA, CDR2 YNFKEQ. The CDR3 coding sequence is TGTGCCAGCAGCCAAGGGGGGACTAGCGGGCTTAAATACAATGAGCAGTTCTTC. This translates into CASSQGGTSGLKYNEQFF.

There are many counts of this clonotype. The chain uses TRBV25-1 and TRBJ2-1; 8 nucleotides agree with TRBD2. The CDR3 is 14 amino acids. Trimming took 3 bases from V and 4 from J; bases not matched to a gene: 2. Germline V gene data show CDR1 as MGHDK and CDR2 as SYGVNS. In nucleotides, the CDR3 is TGTGCCAGCAGTGAGCGGGAGGTATACAATGAGCAGTTCTTC. Its translation: CASSEREVYNEQFF. The full variable domain, rest sourced from reference TRBV25-1 and TRBJ2-1, is EADIYQTPRYLVIGTGKKITLECSQTMGHDKMYWYQQDPGMELHLIHYSYGVNSTEKGDLSSESTVSRIRTEHFPLTLESARPSHTSQYLCASSEREVYNEQFFGPGTRLTVL.

This clonotype was observed a handful of times. The chain combines TRBV7-7 with TRBJ2-7; 10 nucleotides match TRBD2. V shed 4 bases and J 3 bases; nucleotides not matched to a gene: 6. Per the germline V gene, CDR1 is SSHAT and CDR2 is FNYEAQ (reference sequence). The CDR3 covers 15 residues. This CDR3 reads CASSSLAGGVYEQYV. The CDR3 nucleotides read TGTGCCAGCAGCTCGTTAGCGGGAGGTGTCTACGAGCAGTACGTC.

The chain uses TRBV7-9 and TRBJ2-1; 10 bases line up with TRBD2. This CDR3 comprises 13 residues. Germline CDR1 reads SEHNR; CDR2 reads FQNEAQ (reference sequence). With 5 bases clipped from V and 9 bases from J, the junction kept 4 bases outside the gene matches. DNA of the CDR3: TGTGCCAGCAGCCCATCTAGCGGGGGTGAGCAGTTCTTC. It specifies CASSPSSGGEQFF.

The V call is TRBV18, the J call TRBJ2-1; D gene ambiguous. The CDR3 consists of 17 residues. Germline V gene data show CDR1 as KGHSH and CDR2 as LQKENI. V was cut by 3 bases and J by 3 bases, with 18 bases left in between. CDR3 amino acids: CASSPLAFDSIYNEQFF. Written as DNA, the CDR3 is TGTGCCAGCTCACCTCTCGCCTTCGATTCAATCTACAATGAGCAGTTCTTC.

The chain has TRBV11-1 and TRBJ2-1; maybe TRBD1 (5 bases). The CDR3 covers 15 residues. With 7 bases removed from V and 4 bases from J, the gap between germline ends came to 17 bases. Germline CDR1 and CDR2: SGHAT and FQDESV (reference sequence). DNA for the CDR3: TGTGCCAGCATCCGCAGGGTTTGGGCTTACAATGAGCAGTTCTTC. It specifies CASIRRVWAYNEQFF.

The chain links TRBV29-1 to TRBJ2-7, with TRBD2 matching over 7 bases. Per the germline V gene, CDR1 is SQVTM and CDR2 is ANQGSEA. This CDR3 has 14 amino acids. V lost 4 bases, J lost 9 bases, and 15 bases stayed unmatched. Here the CDR3 reads CSVGEGPGPLGQYF. The CDR3 DNA follows: TGCAGCGTTGGGGAGGGGCCAGGTCCCCTGGGGCAGTACTTC.

This clonotype was found a few times. The chain is built from TRBV9 and TRBJ2-1; D ambiguous. This CDR3 is 15 amino acids long. The V end lost 4 bases, the J end lost 1 base, and 12 bases lay between the germline ends. Germline CDR1 is SGDLS and CDR2 is YYNGEE. The CDR3 loop reads CASSSRHLSYNEQFF. The CDR3 DNA sequence: TGTGCCAGCAGCTCTAGACACCTATCCTACAATGAGCAGTTCTTC.

The chain couples TRBV5-4 to TRBJ2-5, with D hard to call. This CDR3 contains 15 residues. V lost 1 base, J lost 0 bases, and 10 bases lay in between. CDR1 SGHNT and CDR2 YYREEE come from the germline V gene (reference sequence). As DNA, the CDR3 is TGTGCCAGCAGCTTGAAAACGGCGGACCAAGAGACCCAGTACTTC. Translated, it gives CASSLKTADQETQYF.

Written as DNA, the CDR3 is TGCAGTGCTAGACAGGGTGGTAACTATGGCTACACCTTC. It yields the protein CSARQGGNYGYTF. The rearrangement uses TRBV20-1 and TRBJ1-2; TRBD1 is a possible D gene (5 bases). Looked up from germline, CDR1 is DFQATT and CDR2 is SNEGSKA (reference sequence). Trimming pared 2 bases from V and 1 base from J, leaving 8 bases between. The CDR3 consists of 13 residues.

The V gene is TRBV3-1, the J gene TRBJ1-2, with a weak D call TRBD1 (5 bases). CDR3 length: 15 residues. V shed 4 bases and J shed 4 bases, with 16 bases lying between them. CDR1 and CDR2 (germline): LGHDT, YNNKEL (reference sequence). As DNA, the CDR3 is TGTGCCAGCAGCCTCAAGATATCAAGGGGCTATGGCTACACCTTC. Residues: CASSLKISRGYGYTF.

In its sample, this clonotype was seen many times. The chain employs TRBV4-1 and TRBJ1-6, with 9 bases aligning to TRBD1. The CDR3 is made up of 16 amino acids. Germline-derived CDR1 and CDR2 are MGHRA and YSYEKL. Trimming removed 3 bases from V and 4 bases from J; junction bases left unmatched: 4. For the CDR3, the DNA is TGCGCCAGCAGCCAGCTGGGACAGGGATATAATTCACCCCTCCACTTT. Encoded protein: CASSQLGQGYNSPLHF.

Only a few counts were recorded for this clonotype. The chain couples TRBV11-2 to TRBJ2-3, with 9 nucleotides matching TRBD1. V was pared by 3 bases and J by 2 bases, with 12 bases of the junction left unmatched. This CDR3 has 18 residues. CDR1 is SGHAT and CDR2 is FQNNGV in the germline V gene. As DNA, the CDR3 is TGTGCCAGCAGCTTCGACCAGCCCGGGACAGGGTCCACAGATACGCAGTATTTT. Translation gives CASSFDQPGTGSTDTQYF.

The V gene is TRBV20-1, the J gene TRBJ2-7; TRBD2 agrees at 11 bases. Trimming removed 2 bases from V and 7 bases from J; junction bases left unmatched: 7. Per the germline V gene, CDR1 is DFQATT and CDR2 is SNEGSKA (reference sequence). The CDR3 is 14 residues long. The CDR3, as DNA: TGCAGTGCTAGACCGGGACTAGCGGCCGGTGAGCAGTACGTC. Amino acid sequence: CSARPGLAAGEQYV.

This clonotype was counted ten times or more. V gene TRBV5-1 combines with J gene TRBJ2-7; the match to TRBD1 covers 10 bases. Germline V gene data show CDR1 as SGHRS and CDR2 as YFSETQ. The CDR3 extends over 14 amino acids. V dropped 4 bases and J dropped 3; count of bases not matched to a gene: 4. As DNA, the CDR3 is TGCGCCAGCAGCCCGGGACAGGGGATCTACGAGCAGTACTTC. It specifies CASSPGQGIYEQYF. The whole variable domain, filled in from reference TRBV5-1 and TRBJ2-7, reads KAGVTQTPRYLIKTRGQQVTLSCSPISGHRSVSWYQQTPGQGLQFLFEYFSETQRNKGNFPGRFSGRQFSNSRSEMNVSTLELGDSALYLCASSPGQGIYEQYFGPGTRLTVT.

The rearrangement links TRBV7-9 to TRBJ2-5; D possibly corresponds to TRBD2 (6 bases). The V gene's germline CDR1 is SEHNR and CDR2 FQNEAQ (reference sequence). Deletions cut 5 bases from V and 5 bases from J, with 12 bases between. The CDR3 runs to 13 residues. CDR3 loop: CASSEPSAETQYF. The DNA of the CDR3 is TGTGCCAGCAGCGAGCCTAGCGCGGAGACCCAGTACTTC. Full variable domain (remainder filled in from reference TRBV7-9 and TRBJ2-5): DTGVSQNPRHKITKRGQNVTFRCDPISEHNRLYWYRQTLGQGPEFLTYFQNEAQLEKSRLLSDRFSAERPKGSFSTLEIQRTEQGDSAMYLCASSEPSAETQYFGPGTRLLVL.

V is TRBV5-1 and J is TRBJ2-4, with TRBD2 matching over 12 bases. The germline V gene has CDR1 SGHRS and CDR2 YFSETQ. V gave up 4 bases and J gave up 1 base; unmatched junction bases: 3. There are 16 residues in the CDR3. CDR3 sequence (DNA): TGCGCCAGCAGCCAGACTAGCGGGAGTGCCAAAAACATTCAGTACTTC. Translation gives CASSQTSGSAKNIQYF.

This chain connects TRBV7-2 to TRBJ2-1, with 9 bases that match TRBD2. This CDR3 has 16 residues. After removal of 1 base from V and 6 bases from J, the junction contained 7 bases not matched to a gene. CDR1 SGHTA and CDR2 FQGNSA come from the germline V gene. The CDR3 loop is CASSLDRLAGINEQFF. The CDR3 DNA sequence: TGTGCCAGCAGCTTAGATAGGCTAGCGGGGATCAATGAGCAGTTCTTC.

J is TRBJ2-5 and V is TRBV12-3 or TRBV12-4; the D is unclear. The CDR3 spans 12 residues. Trimming took off 1 base at V and 4 bases at J, with 4 bases between the two ends. The chain's CDR3 is CASSLVIETQYF. DNA for the CDR3: TGTGCCAGCAGTTTAGTCATAGAGACCCAGTACTTC.

This clonotype was counted between two and nine times. V gene TRBV7-4 combines with J gene TRBJ1-1; 8 positions agree with TRBD1. The CDR3 is 24 residues long. V shed 1 base and J 6 bases; nucleotides not matched to a gene: 34. CDR1 and CDR2 (germline): SGHVT, SQSDAQ. The CDR3 DNA reads as TGTGCCAGCAGCTTAGTAATATGGCCTATGCACCTGGGAGGGGCAGGGGGCCCTCCGCCTGAAGCTTTCTTT. It codes for CASSLVIWPMHLGGAGGPPPEAFF.

This clonotype was seen ten or more times. This chain joins TRBV5-1 and TRBJ2-2, with TRBD1 identical over 9 bases. CDR1 SGHRS and CDR2 YFSETQ come from the germline V gene. V trimming: 2 bases; J trimming: 2 bases; junction bases outside the gene matches: 10. The CDR3 extends over 18 amino acids. CDR3 nucleotide sequence: TGCGCCAGCAGCTTCGGGACAGGGAGGGGACGTAACACCGGGGAGCTGTTTTTT. It encodes CASSFGTGRGRNTGELFF.

In this sample, this clonotype turned up once. The J gene is TRBJ1-5, the V gene TRBV30; TRBD1 matches at 7 bases. Per the germline V gene, CDR1 is GTSNPN and CDR2 is SVGIG (reference sequence). CDR3 length: 14 residues. The V segment lost 2 bases and the J segment 7 bases; nucleotides outside the gene matches: 8. As DNA, the CDR3 is TGTGCCTGGAGTTTCGGAGGGGGCGAACAGCCCCAGCATTTT. It specifies CAWSFGGGEQPQHF.